The entry below describes one T cell receptor (beta chain). The CDR3 runs to 15 residues. The V gene's germline CDR1 is LGHNA and CDR2 YSLEER. The V gene end was trimmed by 6 bases and the J gene end by 3 bases; junction bases not matched to a gene: 7. Treatment here: oral pan-JAK inhibitor, 5-10 mg twice daily. RNA extraction and reverse transcription yielded cDNA as sequencing template. TCRdb's table, derived via immunoSEQ multiplex PCR, lists solely in-frame clones and lacks some. The sample gives some 200,000 clones, under 75% of which show up once; around 1.5% is in the top ten. This entry comes from a study of CD8+ T cells in alopecia areata.

This receptor was taken from a human donor with alopecia areata. The sequencing used CD4+ T cells sorted from blood, collected at week 4, from a patient treated with tofacitinib. The rearrangement links TRBV4-3 to TRBJ2-3; 9 bases are shared with TRBD1. The chain's CDR3 is CASRPGDRDTDTQYF. DNA for the CDR3: TGCGCCAGCAGGCCAGGGGACAGGGATACAGATACGCAGTATTTT.